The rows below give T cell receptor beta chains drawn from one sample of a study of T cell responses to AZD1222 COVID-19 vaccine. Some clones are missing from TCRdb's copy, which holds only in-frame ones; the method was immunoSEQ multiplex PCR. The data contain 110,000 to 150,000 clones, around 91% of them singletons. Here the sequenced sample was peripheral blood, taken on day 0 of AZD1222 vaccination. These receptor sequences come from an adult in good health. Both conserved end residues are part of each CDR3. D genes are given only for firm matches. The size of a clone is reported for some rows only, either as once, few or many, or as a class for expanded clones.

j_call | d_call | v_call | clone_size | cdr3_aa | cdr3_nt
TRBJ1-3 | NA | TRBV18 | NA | CASSPAGTELSGNTIYF | TGTGCCAGCTCACCAGCCGGGACCGAGCTCTCTGGAAACACCATATATTTT
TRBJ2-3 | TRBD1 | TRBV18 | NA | CASSPTGGPDTQYF | TGTGCCAGCTCACCGACAGGGGGCCCAGATACGCAGTATTTT
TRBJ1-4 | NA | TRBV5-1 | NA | CASSGLGGTGEKLFF | TGCGCCAGCAGCGGGCTGGGTGGAACCGGGGAAAAACTGTTTTTT
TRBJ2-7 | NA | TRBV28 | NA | CASSLSRLGEQYF | TGTGCCAGCAGTTTAAGCAGGCTGGGGGAGCAGTACTTC
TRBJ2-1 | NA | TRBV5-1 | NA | CASSLEGGFSYNEQFF | TGCGCCAGCAGCTTGGAGGGGGGGTTCTCCTACAATGAGCAGTTCTTC
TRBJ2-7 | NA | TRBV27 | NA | CASTFREEKTYEQYF | TGTGCCAGCACTTTTAGGGAGGAAAAGACCTACGAGCAGTACTTC
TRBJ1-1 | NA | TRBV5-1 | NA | CASSPQVANTEAFF | TGCGCCAGCAGCCCCCAGGTGGCGAACACTGAAGCTTTCTTT
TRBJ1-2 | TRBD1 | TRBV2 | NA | CASSGQGGYGYTF | TGTGCCAGCAGTGGACAGGGGGGATATGGCTACACCTTC
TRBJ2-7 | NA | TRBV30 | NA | CAWASGSGYEQYF | TGTGCCTGGGCAAGCGGGTCGGGCTACGAGCAGTACTTC
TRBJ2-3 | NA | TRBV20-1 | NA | CSAPGTDTQYF | TGCAGTGCCCCTGGGACAGATACGCAGTATTTT
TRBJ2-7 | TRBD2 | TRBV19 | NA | CASSTGLAGGSFREQYF | TGTGCCAGTAGTACAGGACTAGCGGGAGGTTCTTTCCGCGAGCAGTACTTC
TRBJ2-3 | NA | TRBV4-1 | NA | CASSQEGYRGGNTDTQYF | TGCGCCAGCAGCCAAGAGGGATACAGGGGGGGTAACACAGATACGCAGTATTTT
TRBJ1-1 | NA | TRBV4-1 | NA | CASSQDWGRHTEAFF | TGCGCCAGCAGCCAAGATTGGGGACGACACACTGAAGCTTTCTTT
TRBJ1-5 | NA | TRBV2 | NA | CASNPFPSMTQHF | TGTGCCAGCAACCCCTTTCCGAGTATGACCCAGCATTTT
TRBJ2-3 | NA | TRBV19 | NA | CASTYGTYRTDTQYF | TGTGCCAGTACTTACGGGACGTACCGCACAGATACGCAGTATTTT
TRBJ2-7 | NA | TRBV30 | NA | CAWSPGETYEQYF | TGTGCCTGGAGTCCGGGAGAAACCTACGAGCAGTACTTC
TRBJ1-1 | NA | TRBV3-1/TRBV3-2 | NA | CASSHPGGTEAFF | TGTGCCAGCAGCCATCCGGGGGGCACTGAAGCTTTCTTT
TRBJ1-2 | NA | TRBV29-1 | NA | CSVEAQGAIRGNYGYTF | TGCAGCGTTGAAGCACAGGGTGCGATCAGGGGTAACTATGGCTACACCTTC
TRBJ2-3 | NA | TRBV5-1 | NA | CASSLVRGAVTDTQYF | TGCGCCAGCAGCTTGGTCCGGGGGGCAGTAACAGATACGCAGTATTTT
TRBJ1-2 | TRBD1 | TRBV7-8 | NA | CASSSPSGQTSHGYTF | TGTGCCAGCAGCTCCCCGTCGGGACAGACTTCCCATGGCTACACCTTC
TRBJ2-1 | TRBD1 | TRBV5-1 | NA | CASSEGAGYNEQFF | TGCGCCAGCAGTGAGGGGGCTGGCTACAATGAGCAGTTCTTC
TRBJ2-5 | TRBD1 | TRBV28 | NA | CASSLWTGTVFTETQYF | TGTGCCAGCAGTCTTTGGACAGGGACCGTTTTTACGGAGACCCAGTACTTC
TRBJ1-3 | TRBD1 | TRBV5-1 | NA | CASSLAGTGPSGNTIYF | TGCGCCAGCAGCTTGGCCGGGACAGGGCCCTCTGGAAACACCATATATTTT
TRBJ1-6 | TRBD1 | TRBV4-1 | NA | CASSQDDRGARNSPLHF | TGCGCCAGCAGCCAAGATGACAGGGGGGCGCGTAATTCACCCCTCCACTTT
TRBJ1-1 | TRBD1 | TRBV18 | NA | CASSPYGTGEETEAFF | TGTGCCAGCTCACCATACGGGACAGGGGAAGAAACTGAAGCTTTCTTT
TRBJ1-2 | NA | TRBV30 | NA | CAWSYARSYGYTF | TGTGCCTGGAGTTATGCCAGGAGCTATGGCTACACCTTC
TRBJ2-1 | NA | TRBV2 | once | CASSRMAGYGGVNEQFF | TGTGCCAGCAGTAGGATGGCGGGCTACGGCGGGGTAAATGAGCAGTTCTTC
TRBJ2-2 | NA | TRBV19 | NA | CASGLAEGGELFF | TGTGCCAGTGGATTAGCGGAGGGCGGGGAGCTGTTTTTT
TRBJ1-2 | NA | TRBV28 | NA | CASSFGTGTAYGYTF | TGTGCCAGCAGTTTCGGGACCGGAACAGCCTATGGCTACACCTTC
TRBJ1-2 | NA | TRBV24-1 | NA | CATSEQGHFGGYTF | TGTGCCACCAGTGAACAGGGACACTTTGGTGGCTACACCTTC
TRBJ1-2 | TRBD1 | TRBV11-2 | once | CASSPAPGGLFYGYTF | TGTGCCAGCAGCCCAGCGCCAGGGGGCCTTTTCTATGGCTACACCTTC
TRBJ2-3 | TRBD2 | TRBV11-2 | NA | CASSPNVVGGGTQYF | TGTGCCAGCAGCCCTAACGTGGTTGGCGGGGGAACGCAGTATTTT
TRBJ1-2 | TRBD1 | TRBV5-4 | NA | CASSPGTGKGYTF | TGTGCCAGCAGCCCCGGGACAGGGAAGGGCTACACCTTC
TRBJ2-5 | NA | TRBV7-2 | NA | CASSNYGETQYF | TGTGCCAGCAGCAACTATGGGGAGACCCAGTACTTC
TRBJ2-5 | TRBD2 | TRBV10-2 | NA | CASSEGVAGVGETQYF | TGCGCCAGCAGTGAGGGAGTAGCGGGAGTTGGAGAGACCCAGTACTTC
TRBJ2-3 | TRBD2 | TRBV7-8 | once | CATLPGGASTDTQYF | TGTGCCACCCTACCGGGGGGAGCTAGCACAGATACGCAGTATTTT
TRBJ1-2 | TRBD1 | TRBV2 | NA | CASTIGGTGVYGYTF | TGTGCCAGCACAATAGGAGGGACAGGGGTCTATGGCTACACCTTC
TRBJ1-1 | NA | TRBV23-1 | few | CASSQSPKQELNTEAFF | TGCGCCAGCAGTCAATCACCAAAACAGGAGTTAAACACTGAAGCTTTCTTT
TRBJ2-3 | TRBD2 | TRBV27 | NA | CASSKLAGGYTDTQYF | TGTGCCAGCAGTAAGTTAGCGGGAGGCTACACAGATACGCAGTATTTT
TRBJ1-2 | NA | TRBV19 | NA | CASSIDPYSYYGYTF | TGTGCCAGTAGTATAGATCCGTACAGCTACTATGGCTACACCTTC
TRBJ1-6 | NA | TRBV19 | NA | CASHRTASSYNSPLHF | TGTGCCAGTCACAGGACAGCAAGCTCCTATAATTCACCCCTCCACTTT
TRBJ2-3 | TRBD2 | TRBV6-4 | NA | CASSDSERGVWYF | TGTGCCAGCAGTGACTCTGAGCGGGGGGTTTGGTATTTT
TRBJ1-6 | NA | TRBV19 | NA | CASTPYLGVGTPLHF | TGTGCCAGTACCCCCTACCTGGGGGTGGGGACACCCCTCCACTTT
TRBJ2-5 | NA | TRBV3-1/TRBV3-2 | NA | CASTTLSYQETQYF | TGTGCCAGCACCACCTTGAGCTACCAAGAGACCCAGTACTTC
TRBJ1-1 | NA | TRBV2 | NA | CASSGGGLGTEAFF | TGTGCCAGCAGTGGAGGGGGATTAGGGACTGAAGCTTTCTTT